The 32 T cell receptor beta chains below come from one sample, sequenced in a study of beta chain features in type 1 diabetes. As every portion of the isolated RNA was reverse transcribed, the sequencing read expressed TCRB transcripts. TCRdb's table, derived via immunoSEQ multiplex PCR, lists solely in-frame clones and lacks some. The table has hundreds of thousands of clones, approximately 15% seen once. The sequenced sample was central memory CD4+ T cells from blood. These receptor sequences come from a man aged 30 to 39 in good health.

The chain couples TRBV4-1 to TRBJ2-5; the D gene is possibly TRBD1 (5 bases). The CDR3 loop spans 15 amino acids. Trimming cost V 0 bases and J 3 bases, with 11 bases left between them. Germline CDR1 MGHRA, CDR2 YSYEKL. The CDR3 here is CASSQDGSREETQYF. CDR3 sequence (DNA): TGCGCCAGCAGCCAAGATGGGTCCAGGGAAGAGACCCAGTACTTC.

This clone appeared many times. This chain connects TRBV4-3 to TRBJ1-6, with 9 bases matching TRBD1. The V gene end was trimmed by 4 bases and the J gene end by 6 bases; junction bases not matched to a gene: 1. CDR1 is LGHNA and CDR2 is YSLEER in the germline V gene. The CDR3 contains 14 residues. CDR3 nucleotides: TGCGCCAGCAGCCTGGACAGGGGTAATTCACCCCTCCACTTT. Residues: CASSLDRGNSPLHF.

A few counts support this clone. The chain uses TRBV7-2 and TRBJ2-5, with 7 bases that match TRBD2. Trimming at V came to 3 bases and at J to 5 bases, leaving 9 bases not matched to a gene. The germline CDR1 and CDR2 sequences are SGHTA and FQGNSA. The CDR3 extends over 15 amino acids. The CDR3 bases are TGTGCCAGCAGCTTGGATCCGGGAGGAGAGGAGACCCAGTACTTC. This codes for CASSLDPGGEETQYF.

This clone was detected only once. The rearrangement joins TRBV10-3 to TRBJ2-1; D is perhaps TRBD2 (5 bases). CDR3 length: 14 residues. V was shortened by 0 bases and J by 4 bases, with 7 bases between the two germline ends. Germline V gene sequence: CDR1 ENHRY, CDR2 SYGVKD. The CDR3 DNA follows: TGTGCCATCAGTGAGTCCGGGGAGTACAATGAGCAGTTCTTC. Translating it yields CAISESGEYNEQFF.

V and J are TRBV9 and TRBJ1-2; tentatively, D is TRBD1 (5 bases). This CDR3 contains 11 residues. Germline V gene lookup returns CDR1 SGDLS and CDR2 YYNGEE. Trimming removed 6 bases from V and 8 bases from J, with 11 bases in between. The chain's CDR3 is CASTRVGGYTF. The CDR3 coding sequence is TGTGCCAGCACCAGGGTAGGAGGCTACACCTTC. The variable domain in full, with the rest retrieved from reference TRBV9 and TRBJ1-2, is DSGVTQTPKHLITATGQRVTLRCSPRSGDLSVYWYQQSLDQGLQFLIQYYNGEERAKGNILERFSAQQFPDLHSELNLSSLELGDSALYFCASTRVGGYTFGSGTRLTVV.

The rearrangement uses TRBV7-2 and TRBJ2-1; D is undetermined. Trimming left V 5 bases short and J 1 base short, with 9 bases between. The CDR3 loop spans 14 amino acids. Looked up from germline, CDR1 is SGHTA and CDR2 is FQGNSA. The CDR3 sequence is CASSPTRSYNEQFF. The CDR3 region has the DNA TGTGCCAGCAGCCCGACTCGATCCTACAATGAGCAGTTCTTC.

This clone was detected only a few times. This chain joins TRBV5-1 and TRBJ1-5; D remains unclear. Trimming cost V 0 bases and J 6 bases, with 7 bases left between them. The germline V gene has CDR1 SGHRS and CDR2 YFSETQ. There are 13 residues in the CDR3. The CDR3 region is CASSLGEFQPQHF. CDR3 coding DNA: TGCGCCAGCAGCTTGGGCGAATTTCAGCCCCAGCATTTT.

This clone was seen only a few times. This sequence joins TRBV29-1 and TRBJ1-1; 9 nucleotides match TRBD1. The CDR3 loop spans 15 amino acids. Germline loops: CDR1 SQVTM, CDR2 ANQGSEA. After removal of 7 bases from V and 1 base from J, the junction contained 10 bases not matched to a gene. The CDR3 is CSAATGGKKNTEAFF. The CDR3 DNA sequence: TGCAGCGCTGCGACAGGGGGAAAGAAGAACACTGAAGCTTTCTTT.

Written as DNA, the CDR3 is TGTGCCAGCAGTCAGAAAACCCGCTACGAGCAGTACTTC. This codes for CASSQKTRYEQYF. The chain combines TRBV7-6 with TRBJ2-7; no clear D gene. The CDR3 is made up of 13 amino acids. Germline CDR1 and CDR2: SGHVS and FNYEAQ. V was shortened by 6 bases and J by 3 bases, with 12 bases between the two germline ends. The full variable domain, rest sourced from reference TRBV7-6 and TRBJ2-7, is GAGVSQSPRYKVTKRGQDVALRCDPISGHVSLYWYRQALGQGPEFLTYFNYEAQQDKSGLPNDRFSAERPEGSISTLTIQRTEQRDSAMYRCASSQKTRYEQYFGPGTRLTVT.

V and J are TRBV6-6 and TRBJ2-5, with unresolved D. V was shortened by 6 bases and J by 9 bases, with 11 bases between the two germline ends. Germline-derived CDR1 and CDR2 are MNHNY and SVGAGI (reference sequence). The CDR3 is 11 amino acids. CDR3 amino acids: CASSDRDPQYF. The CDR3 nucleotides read TGTGCCAGCAGCGACCGTGATCCCCAGTACTTC.

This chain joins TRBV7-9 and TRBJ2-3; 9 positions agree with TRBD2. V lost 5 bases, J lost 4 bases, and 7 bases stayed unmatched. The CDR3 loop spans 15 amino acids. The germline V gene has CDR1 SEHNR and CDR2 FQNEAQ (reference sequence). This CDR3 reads CASSGGTSPSDTQYF. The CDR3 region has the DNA TGTGCCAGCAGCGGGGGGACTAGCCCCTCAGATACGCAGTATTTT.

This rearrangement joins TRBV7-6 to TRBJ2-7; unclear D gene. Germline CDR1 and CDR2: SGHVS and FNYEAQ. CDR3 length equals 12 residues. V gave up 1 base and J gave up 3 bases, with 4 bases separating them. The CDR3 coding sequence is TGTGCCAGCAGCTTAGATTACTACGAGCAGTACTTC. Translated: CASSLDYYEQYF.

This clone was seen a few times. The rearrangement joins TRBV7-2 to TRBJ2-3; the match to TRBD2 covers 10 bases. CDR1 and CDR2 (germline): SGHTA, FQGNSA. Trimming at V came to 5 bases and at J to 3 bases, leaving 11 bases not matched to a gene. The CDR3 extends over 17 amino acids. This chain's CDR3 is CASSNQRGGILTDTQYF. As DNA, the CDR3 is TGTGCCAGCAGCAACCAGCGGGGGGGAATCTTGACAGATACGCAGTATTTT.

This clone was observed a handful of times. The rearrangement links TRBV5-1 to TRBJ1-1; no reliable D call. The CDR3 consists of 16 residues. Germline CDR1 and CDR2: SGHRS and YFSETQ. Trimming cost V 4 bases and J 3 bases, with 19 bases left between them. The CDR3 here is CASSPTLGLHDTEAFF. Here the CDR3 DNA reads TGCGCCAGCAGCCCAACTCTCGGGCTTCACGACACTGAAGCTTTCTTT.

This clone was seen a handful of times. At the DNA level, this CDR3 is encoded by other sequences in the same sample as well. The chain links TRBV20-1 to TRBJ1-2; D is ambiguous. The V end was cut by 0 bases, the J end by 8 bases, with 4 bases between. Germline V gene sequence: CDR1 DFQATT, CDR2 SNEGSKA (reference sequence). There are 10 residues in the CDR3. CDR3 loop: CSAREDGYTF. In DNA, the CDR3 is TGCAGTGCTAGAGAAGACGGCTACACCTTC.

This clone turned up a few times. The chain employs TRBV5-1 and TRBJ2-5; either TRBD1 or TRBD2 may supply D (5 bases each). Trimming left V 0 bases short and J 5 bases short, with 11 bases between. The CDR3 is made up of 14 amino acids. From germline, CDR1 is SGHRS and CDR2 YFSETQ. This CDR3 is CASSLEWGTETQYF. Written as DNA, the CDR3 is TGCGCCAGCAGCTTGGAATGGGGGACGGAGACCCAGTACTTC.

The CDR3 nucleotides are TGTGCCAGCACAGAATTGGGGCGTCACAATGGCTACACCTTC. Translation: CASTELGRHNGYTF. The chain couples TRBV7-2 to TRBJ1-2; possibly TRBD1 for D (5 bases). Germline V gene data show CDR1 as SGHTA and CDR2 as FQGNSA. The CDR3 contains 14 residues. Trimming stripped 7 bases from V and 6 bases from J, with 18 bases between.

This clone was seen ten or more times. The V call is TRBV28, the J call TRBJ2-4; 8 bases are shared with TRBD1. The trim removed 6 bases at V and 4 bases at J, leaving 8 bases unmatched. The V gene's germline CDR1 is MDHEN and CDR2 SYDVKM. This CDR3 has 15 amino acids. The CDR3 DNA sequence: TGTGCCAGCAGCTCTCCCACAGGGGGGAAAAACATTCAGTACTTC. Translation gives CASSSPTGGKNIQYF.

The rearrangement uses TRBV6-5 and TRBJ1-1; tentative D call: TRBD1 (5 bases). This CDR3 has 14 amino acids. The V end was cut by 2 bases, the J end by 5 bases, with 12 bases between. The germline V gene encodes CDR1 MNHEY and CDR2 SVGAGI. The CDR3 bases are TGTGCCAGCAGTTACAGGACAAGTCGAACTGAAGCTTTCTTT. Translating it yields CASSYRTSRTEAFF.

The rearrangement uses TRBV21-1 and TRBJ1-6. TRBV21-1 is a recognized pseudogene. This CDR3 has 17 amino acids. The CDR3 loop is CASSKGGGDWKHSPLHF. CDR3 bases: TGTGCCAGCAGCAAAGGAGGGGGGGACTGGAAGCATTCACCCCTCCACTTT.

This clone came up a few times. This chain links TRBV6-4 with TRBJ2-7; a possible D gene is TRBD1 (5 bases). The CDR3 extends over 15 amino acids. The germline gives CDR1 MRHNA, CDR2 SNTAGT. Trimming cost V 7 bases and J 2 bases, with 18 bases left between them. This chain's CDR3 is CASIASSDRPYEQYV. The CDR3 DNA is TGTGCCAGCATTGCGTCCAGCGACAGACCCTACGAGCAGTACGTC.

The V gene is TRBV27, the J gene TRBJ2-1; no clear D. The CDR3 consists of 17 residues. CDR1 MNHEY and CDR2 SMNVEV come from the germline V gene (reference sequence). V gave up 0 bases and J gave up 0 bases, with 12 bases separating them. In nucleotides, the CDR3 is TGTGCCAGCAGTTTATCGATGGCGGTGCGCTCCTACAATGAGCAGTTCTTC. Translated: CASSLSMAVRSYNEQFF.

The CDR3 DNA follows: TGTGCCAGCTCAGGGCCTACAACCATCTCCTACAATGAGCAGTTCTTC. Translated, it gives CASSGPTTISYNEQFF. This chain joins TRBV18 and TRBJ2-1; D call uncertain. Trimming stripped 5 bases from V and 0 bases from J, with 14 bases between. Germline V CDR1 and CDR2: KGHSH, LQKENI. The CDR3 loop spans 16 amino acids.

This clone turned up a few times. CDR3 residues: CASSPTGCTDTQYF. CDR3 DNA sequence: TGCGCCAGCAGTCCGACCGGCTGCACAGATACGCAGTATTTT. The V call is TRBV23-1, the J call TRBJ2-3; D is undetermined. TRBV23-1 has ORF status, its function being uncertain. V gave up 4 bases and J gave up 1 base, with 9 bases separating them. The CDR3 sequence is 14 residues long.

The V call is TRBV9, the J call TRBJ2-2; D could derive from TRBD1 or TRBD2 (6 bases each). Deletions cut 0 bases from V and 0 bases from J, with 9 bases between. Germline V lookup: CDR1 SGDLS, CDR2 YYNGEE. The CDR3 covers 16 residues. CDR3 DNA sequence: TGTGCCAGCAGCGTAGCGGGGGCCACGAACACCGGGGAGCTGTTTTTT. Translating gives CASSVAGATNTGELFF. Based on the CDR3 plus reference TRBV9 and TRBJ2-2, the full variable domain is DSGVTQTPKHLITATGQRVTLRCSPRSGDLSVYWYQQSLDQGLQFLIQYYNGEERAKGNILERFSAQQFPDLHSELNLSSLELGDSALYFCASSVAGATNTGELFFGEGSRLTVL.

The CDR3 loop reads CASRTGTEAFF. The CDR3 DNA is TGTGCCAGCAGAACCGGGACTGAAGCTTTCTTT. The chain joins TRBV6-5 to TRBJ1-1; no firm D call. CDR3 length equals 11 residues. The ends were cut back, 6 bases at V and 5 bases at J, with 7 bases in the middle. From germline, CDR1 is MNHEY and CDR2 SVGAGI.

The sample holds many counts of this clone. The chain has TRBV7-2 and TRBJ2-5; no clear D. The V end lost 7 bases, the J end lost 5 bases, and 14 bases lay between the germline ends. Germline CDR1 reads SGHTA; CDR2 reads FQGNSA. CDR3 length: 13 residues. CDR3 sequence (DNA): TGTGCCAGCACCCCCCAGGTCGCGGAGACCCAGTACTTC. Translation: CASTPQVAETQYF.

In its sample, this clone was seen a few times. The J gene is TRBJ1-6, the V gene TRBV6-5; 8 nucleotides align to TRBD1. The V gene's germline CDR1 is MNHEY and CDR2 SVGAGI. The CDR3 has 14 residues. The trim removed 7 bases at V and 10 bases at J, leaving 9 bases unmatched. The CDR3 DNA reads TGTGCCAGCACCCGACAGGGGCGAGAATCACCCCTCCACTTT. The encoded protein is CASTRQGRESPLHF.

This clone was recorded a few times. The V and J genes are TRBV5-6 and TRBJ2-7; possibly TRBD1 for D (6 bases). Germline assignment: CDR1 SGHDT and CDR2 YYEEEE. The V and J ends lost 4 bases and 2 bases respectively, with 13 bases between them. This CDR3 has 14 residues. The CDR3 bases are TGTGCCAGCAGCCCAATGACAGGCACCTACGAGCAGTACTTC. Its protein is CASSPMTGTYEQYF.

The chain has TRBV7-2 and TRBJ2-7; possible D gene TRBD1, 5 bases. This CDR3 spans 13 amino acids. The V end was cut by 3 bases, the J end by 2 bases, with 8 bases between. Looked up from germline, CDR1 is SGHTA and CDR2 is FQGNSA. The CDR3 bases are TGTGCCAGCAGCTTGCCAGGGACCTACGAGCAGTACTTC. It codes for CASSLPGTYEQYF.

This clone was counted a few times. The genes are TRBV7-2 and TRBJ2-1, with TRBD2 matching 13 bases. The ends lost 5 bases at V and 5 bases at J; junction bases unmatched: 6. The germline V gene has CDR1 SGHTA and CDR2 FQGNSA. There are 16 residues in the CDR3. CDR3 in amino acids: CASSPIGLAGDNEQFF. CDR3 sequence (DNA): TGTGCCAGCAGCCCAATAGGACTAGCGGGAGACAATGAGCAGTTCTTC.

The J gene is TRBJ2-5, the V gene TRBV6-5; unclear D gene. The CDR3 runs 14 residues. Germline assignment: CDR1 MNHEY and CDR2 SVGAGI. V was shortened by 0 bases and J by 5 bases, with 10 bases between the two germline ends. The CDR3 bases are TGTGCCAGCAGTTACTCTCACACCCGGGAGACCCAGTACTTC. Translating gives CASSYSHTRETQYF.